The 23 T cell receptor beta chains presented below share a single source sample, sequenced in a study of identical twins. TCRdb redid the calling of the 5' RACE reads with MiXCR, one entry per CDR3 protein. The profile covers about 550,000 distinct CDR3 sequences, with 20% to 25% appearing a single time and roughly 0.5% taken by the ten largest. These data were also reused for a study on yellow fever vaccine responses in identical twins.

Specimen: CD4+ T cells sorted from blood. The receptors originated from a woman under 30 in good health.

This clonotype was counted ten times or more. CDR3 coding DNA: TGCAGCGTTGAAGATCCACTTCCTAGCACAGATACGCAGTATTTT. Amino acids: CSVEDPLPSTDTQYF. The V call is TRBV29-1, the J call TRBJ2-3; unclear D gene. The CDR3 sequence is 15 residues long. With 0 bases removed from V and 0 bases from J, the gap between germline ends came to 10 bases. Per the germline V gene, CDR1 is SQVTM and CDR2 is ANQGSEA.

The rearrangement links TRBV6-2 or TRBV6-3 to TRBJ2-1, with D possibly being TRBD2 (5 bases). The germline V gene has CDR1 MNHEY and CDR2 SVGEGT. The CDR3 length is 16 residues. V shed 5 bases and J shed 5 bases, with 19 bases lying between them. CDR3 amino acids: CASSRLRESPNNEQFF. In nucleotides, the CDR3 is TGTGCCAGCAGTCGCCTTAGGGAGAGCCCGAACAATGAGCAGTTCTTC.

This clonotype was observed a single time. The V and J genes are TRBV7-2 and TRBJ1-5; D remains ambiguous. CDR1 SGHTA and CDR2 FQGNSA come from the germline V gene. The CDR3 has 13 amino acids. V lost 4 bases and J lost 4, with 8 bases in between. The CDR3 protein is CASSSEVNQPQHF. CDR3 DNA: TGTGCCAGCAGCTCAGAGGTAAATCAGCCCCAGCATTTT.

The V gene is TRBV12-3 or TRBV12-4, the J gene TRBJ1-3; 7 bases align to TRBD1. The CDR3 runs to 14 residues. Trimming at V came to 6 bases and at J to 2 bases, leaving 4 bases not matched to a gene. The CDR3 loop reads CASRRQGAGNTIYF. The CDR3 bases are TGTGCCAGCAGACGACAGGGCGCTGGAAACACCATATATTTT.

The chain links TRBV4-1 to TRBJ2-2; 8 bases match TRBD1. V gave up 1 base and J gave up 1 base; unmatched junction bases: 2. The V gene's germline CDR1 is MGHRA and CDR2 YSYEKL. This CDR3 has 16 amino acids. The CDR3 bases are TGCGCCAGCAGCCAAGGAGGGACAGGGAACACCGGGGAGCTGTTTTTT. Protein: CASSQGGTGNTGELFF.

This clonotype has just a few counts. This chain links TRBV12-3 or TRBV12-4 with TRBJ2-5; 8 nucleotides line up with TRBD2. J was trimmed by 0 bases and V by 3 bases; bases with no gene match: 3. The CDR3 extends over 15 amino acids. CDR3 bases: TGTGCCAGCAGTTTCAGACTAGCGAACCAAGAGACCCAGTACTTC. Amino acids: CASSFRLANQETQYF.

This clonotype was found a few times. CDR3 loop: CAITSGVGYGYTF. Here the CDR3 DNA reads TGTGCCATCACCTCAGGGGTGGGCTATGGCTACACCTTC. V is TRBV10-3 and J is TRBJ1-2; tentative D call: TRBD1 (6 bases). The CDR3 runs to 13 residues. The germline CDR1 and CDR2 sequences are ENHRY and SYGVKD. Trimming pared 7 bases from V and 4 bases from J, leaving 13 bases between.

This clonotype was counted only a few times. The rearrangement joins TRBV4-1 to TRBJ1-2, with D possibly TRBD1 on 5 matching bases. The CDR3 length is 15 residues. Deletions cut 1 base from V and 6 bases from J, with 15 bases between. Germline V gene data show CDR1 as MGHRA and CDR2 as YSYEKL. In DNA form, the CDR3 reads TGCGCCAGCAGCCAAGGGCAATCCGGCAGGGATGGCTACACCTTC. It is translated as CASSQGQSGRDGYTF.

This clonotype was counted between two and nine times. This sequence joins TRBV12-3 or TRBV12-4 and TRBJ1-2, with 7 positions matching TRBD1. The CDR3 totals 15 residues. V lost 7 bases to trimming and J lost 4 bases; unmatched junction nucleotides: 12. The CDR3 DNA follows: TGTGCCAGCACCCTCTCCGCGACAGGGATCTATGGCTACACCTTC. Its translation is CASTLSATGIYGYTF.

The chain has TRBV3-1 and TRBJ2-7; 10 nucleotides line up with TRBD1. Germline CDR1 reads LGHDT; CDR2 reads YNNKEL (reference sequence). This CDR3 spans 15 amino acids. V dropped 4 bases and J dropped 2; count of bases not matched to a gene: 5. The CDR3 protein is CASSRAGQGAYEQYF. CDR3 coding DNA: TGTGCCAGCAGCCGAGCAGGACAGGGGGCCTACGAGCAGTACTTC.

The chain combines TRBV3-1 with TRBJ1-6, with D uncertain. The CDR3 has 16 residues. V was cut by 0 bases and J by 3 bases, with 9 bases left in between. Germline V CDR1 and CDR2: LGHDT, YNNKEL (reference sequence). The CDR3 spells CASSQDAVLYNSPLHF. The DNA of the CDR3 is TGTGCCAGCAGCCAAGATGCAGTCCTCTATAATTCACCCCTCCACTTT.

V is TRBV3-1 and J is TRBJ2-3; D unclear. Trimming left V 4 bases short and J 0 bases short, with 14 bases between. The CDR3 extends over 16 amino acids. CDR1 and CDR2 (germline): LGHDT, YNNKEL (reference sequence). In nucleotides, the CDR3 is TGTGCCAGCAGCCCGGATGGGCACCCTAGCACAGATACGCAGTATTTT. Translated: CASSPDGHPSTDTQYF.

V and J are TRBV5-5 and TRBJ2-1; possibly TRBD1 or TRBD2 for D (5 bases each). Germline values: CDR1 SGHKS, CDR2 YYEKEE (reference sequence). V lost 4 bases and J lost 1, with 12 bases in between. The CDR3 consists of 15 residues. The CDR3 region is CASSEGTDSYNEQFF. CDR3 nucleotide sequence: TGTGCCAGCAGCGAAGGGACGGATTCCTACAATGAGCAGTTCTTC.

The CDR3 here is CSARAVFADRTGELFF. The CDR3 DNA sequence: TGCAGTGCTAGAGCGGTTTTTGCAGATCGCACCGGGGAGCTGTTTTTT. The chain couples TRBV20-1 to TRBJ2-2; no clear D gene. CDR3 length: 16 residues. V was pared by 1 base and J by 4 bases, with 16 bases between. Per the germline V gene, CDR1 is DFQATT and CDR2 is SNEGSKA (reference sequence).

This clonotype was found many times. V usage is TRBV10-3 and J usage is TRBJ2-1; D is uncertain. Germline V gives CDR1 ENHRY, CDR2 SYGVKD. The CDR3 has 11 amino acids. V was clipped by 9 bases and J by 4 bases, with 7 bases between them. CDR3 sequence: CAIGDYNEQFF. As DNA, the CDR3 is TGTGCCATAGGAGATTACAATGAGCAGTTCTTC.

At least ten counts were recorded for this clonotype. The chain carries TRBV7-9 and TRBJ2-3, with a possible D match to TRBD1 (6 bases). This CDR3 contains 16 residues. V lost 5 bases, J lost 3 bases, and 18 bases lay in between. Germline V gene sequence: CDR1 SEHNR, CDR2 FQNEAQ (reference sequence). The DNA of the CDR3 is TGTGCCAGCAGCGAACAGACAGGTGGACGTACAGATACGCAGTATTTT. Its protein product is CASSEQTGGRTDTQYF.

The V call is TRBV9, the J call TRBJ1-1; D uncertain. This CDR3 is built from 14 residues. Germline values: CDR1 SGDLS, CDR2 YYNGEE. V lost 4 bases, J lost 4 bases, and 14 bases lay in between. The chain's CDR3 is CASSTAVFGTEAFF. The CDR3 bases are TGTGCCAGCAGCACCGCCGTTTTTGGCACTGAAGCTTTCTTT.

The V and J genes are TRBV2 and TRBJ2-3; D is undetermined. The V gene lost 7 bases and the J gene lost 2 bases, with 10 bases spanning the gap. This CDR3 is built from 13 residues. CDR1 is SNHLY, CDR2 FYNNEI, per germline. This chain's CDR3 is CASTADLTDTQYF. CDR3 coding DNA: TGTGCCAGCACGGCGGACCTCACAGATACGCAGTATTTT.

In this sample, this clonotype turned up a few times. The chain recombines TRBV10-3 with TRBJ2-1, with a weak D call TRBD2 (6 bases). The CDR3 extends over 15 amino acids. V was cut by 0 bases and J by 10 bases, with 16 bases left in between. The V gene's germline CDR1 is ENHRY and CDR2 SYGVKD. This CDR3 is CAISESRRADQEQFF. DNA for the CDR3: TGTGCCATCAGTGAGTCCCGGAGGGCGGACCAGGAGCAGTTCTTC.

The chain joins TRBV2 to TRBJ2-7; no clear D gene. Germline CDR1 and CDR2: SNHLY and FYNNEI. Trimming pared 8 bases from V and 5 bases from J, leaving 13 bases between. The CDR3 is made up of 12 amino acids. This CDR3 reads CASGSGAHEQYF. In DNA, the CDR3 is TGTGCCAGCGGCAGTGGTGCCCACGAGCAGTACTTC.

This clonotype has at least ten counts. This chain connects TRBV11-2 to TRBJ1-1; D may be TRBD1 (6 bases). Per germline, CDR1 SGHAT and CDR2 FQNNGV. The CDR3 is 15 residues long. V was pared by 1 base and J by 0 bases, with 9 bases between. The CDR3 loop reads CASSLVGGVNTEAFF. As DNA, the CDR3 is TGTGCCAGCAGCTTAGTGGGGGGCGTGAACACTGAAGCTTTCTTT. Full variable domain (outside the CDR3, taken from reference TRBV11-2 and TRBJ1-1): EAGVAQSPRYKIIEKRQSVAFWCNPISGHATLYWYQQILGQGPKLLIQFQNNGVVDDSQLPKDRFSAERLKGVDSTLKIQPAKLEDSAVYLCASSLVGGVNTEAFFGQGTRLTVV.

This chain links TRBV12-3 or TRBV12-4 with TRBJ1-3; D gene ambiguous. The V end lost 3 bases, the J end lost 1 base, and 4 bases lay between the germline ends. CDR3 size: 13 residues. The CDR3 spells CASSFWSGNTIYF. CDR3 nucleotide sequence: TGTGCCAGCAGTTTTTGGTCTGGAAACACCATATATTTT.

In this sample, this clonotype turned up many times. The DNA of the CDR3 is TGTGCCAGCAGCTTAGATACTGCCTTCTCCTACGAGCAGTACGTC. Translating it yields CASSLDTAFSYEQYV. The V gene is TRBV7-2, the J gene TRBJ2-7; D call uncertain. CDR1 and CDR2 (germline): SGHTA, FQGNSA. Trimming pared 1 base from V and 0 bases from J, leaving 10 bases between. This CDR3 has 15 amino acids.